The rows below give T cell receptor beta chains drawn from one sample of a study of shared clonotypes between healthy human individuals. Sequencing was performed with immunoSEQ multiplex PCR; in TCRdb, only in-frame clones are kept and a portion is missing. The table lists a few hundred thousand clones, 60% to 70% of them singletons. The source material was memory CD4+ T cells sorted from blood. The receptors originated from a man between 25 and 39 years old in good health. The CDR3 runs from the conserved cysteine through the conserved F or W. Fields, in order: CDR3 DNA, CDR3 protein, J gene, CDR3 length, clone size, D gene, V gene. The D gene is left open where the match is weak. Not all rows give a size; the values are once, few, many and, for expanded clones, a class.

TGTGCCAGTAGTATAGCCGGCGGTTCCTCCTACGAGCAGTACTTC,CASSIAGGSSYEQYF,TRBJ2-7,15,.,.,TRBV19
TGTGCCAGCAGCCACCGAAGACAGGGAAGAGATACGCAGTATTTT,CASSHRRQGRDTQYF,TRBJ2-3,15,.,TRBD1,TRBV14
TGTGCCAGCAGACTGACAGTCTTCTCCTACGAGCAGTACTTC,CASRLTVFSYEQYF,TRBJ2-7,14,.,.,TRBV28
TGTGCCAGCAGCCCTCTCTCGGGACAGTCCTACAATGAGCAGTTCTTC,CASSPLSGQSYNEQFF,TRBJ2-1,16,.,TRBD1,TRBV7-6
TGTGCCAGCAGTGACAGGGGATCCGATACGCAGTATTTT,CASSDRGSDTQYF,TRBJ2-3,13,many,.,TRBV6-4
TGTGCCAGCAGTTTATCGGGTTACCCTGAAGCTTTCTTT,CASSLSGYPEAFF,TRBJ1-1,13,.,.,TRBV27
TGTGCCAGCAGCTTAGGGCACAACAATGAGCAGTTCTTC,CASSLGHNNEQFF,TRBJ2-1,13,many,.,TRBV7-2
TGCGCCAGCAGACTCCCGGGGGACCTCGCCGGGGAGCTGTTTTTT,CASRLPGDLAGELFF,TRBJ2-2,15,once,.,TRBV5-1
TGTGCCAGCAGAGGGACTCCCGGGGATCCTGAGCAGTTCTTC,CASRGTPGDPEQFF,TRBJ2-1,14,.,.,TRBV7-3
TGTGCCAGCAGCTTAGTGGCAGGGATAAACACTGAAGCTTTCTTT,CASSLVAGINTEAFF,TRBJ1-1,15,many,.,TRBV11-2
TGTGCCAGCAACCTGGGCGGAACCAATCAGCCCCAGCATTTT,CASNLGGTNQPQHF,TRBJ1-5,14,.,.,TRBV7-8
TGCGCCAGCAGCATGGGACAGACCACAGATACGCAGTATTTT,CASSMGQTTDTQYF,TRBJ2-3,14,.,TRBD1,TRBV5-1
TGCGCCAGCAGCGGAGCCGGGACTAGCGACCAAGAGACCCAGTACTTC,CASSGAGTSDQETQYF,TRBJ2-5,16,.,TRBD2,TRBV5-1
TGTGCCACCAGCAGACTAGCGGGAGGTTACGAGCAGTACTTC,CATSRLAGGYEQYF,TRBJ2-7,14,.,TRBD2,TRBV15
TGTGCCAGCAGCTTGGGGCTAGCGGGCGCCCACACCGGGGAGCTGTTTTTT,CASSLGLAGAHTGELFF,TRBJ2-2,17,.,TRBD2,TRBV5-8
TGCGCCAGCAATCAGGGGTTAGGGAGTACCGGGGAGCTGTTTTTT,CASNQGLGSTGELFF,TRBJ2-2,15,.,.,TRBV5-1
TGTGCCAGCAGTGAAGGAGGGGGTATGGAGCCCCAGCATTTT,CASSEGGGMEPQHF,TRBJ1-5,14,.,.,TRBV27
TGTGCCAGCAGTCCCGAGGTAACAGATACGCAGTATTTT,CASSPEVTDTQYF,TRBJ2-3,13,few,.,TRBV25-1
TGTGCCACAAAACAGGGGTATGAGACAGATACGCAGTATTTT,CATKQGYETDTQYF,TRBJ2-3,14,few,TRBD1,TRBV19
TGTGCCAGCAGCGTGGGAGGGAGTCTCGATGAGCAGTTCTTC,CASSVGGSLDEQFF,TRBJ2-1,14,.,TRBD2,TRBV9
TGCGCCAGCAGACCCGTTTTGACAGAGAACTATGGCTACACCTTC,CASRPVLTENYGYTF,TRBJ1-2,15,.,.,TRBV4-3
TGTGCCAGCAGCAAAGGGGGGCTCCGGGACAGGGGATCAGATACGCAGTATTTT,CASSKGGLRDRGSDTQYF,TRBJ2-3,18,.,.,TRBV21-1
TGTGCCAGCGGACTGCAGGCGAACACTGAAGCTTTCTTT,CASGLQANTEAFF,TRBJ1-1,13,many,.,TRBV18
TGTGCCAGCAGTGGGACAGGGACCACCGGGGAGCTGTTTTTT,CASSGTGTTGELFF,TRBJ2-2,14,.,TRBD1,TRBV2
TGTGCCAGCAGCCAAGGGCTAGCGGGAGAGAAGATTCGCTACGAGCAGTACTTC,CASSQGLAGEKIRYEQYF,TRBJ2-7,18,.,TRBD2,TRBV14
TGCGCCAGCAGCCTGGGGGGGTTGGAGACCCAGTACTTC,CASSLGGLETQYF,TRBJ2-5,13,.,TRBD2,TRBV5-1
TGTGCCAGCAGCCCGATGTACGAGCAGTACTTC,CASSPMYEQYF,TRBJ2-7,11,.,.,TRBV5-8
TGTGCCAGCAGCGGTAGGACAGGGGGCACAGATACGCAGTATTTT,CASSGRTGGTDTQYF,TRBJ2-3,15,.,TRBD1,TRBV2
TGTGCCAGCAGCGTAGGGACAGGCTCTGAAGCTTTCTTT,CASSVGTGSEAFF,TRBJ1-1,13,.,TRBD1,TRBV7-9
TGTGCCAGCAGTGAAGGCCGGGACAGAACTGGCTACACCTTC,CASSEGRDRTGYTF,TRBJ1-2,14,.,TRBD1,TRBV6-1
TGCGCCACTAGACAGGGTAGCTCCTACGAGCAGTACTTC,CATRQGSSYEQYF,TRBJ2-7,13,.,TRBD1,TRBV5-1
TGTGCCAGCAGCTTGGAACTAGCGGCAGATACGCAGTATTTT,CASSLELAADTQYF,TRBJ2-3,14,.,TRBD2,TRBV5-5
TGTGCCAGTAACCCGGGACTAGCTTCCTACAATGAGCAGTTCTTC,CASNPGLASYNEQFF,TRBJ2-1,15,.,TRBD2,TRBV19
TGTGCCAGCAGCCCAAGACCGAGACTCGAATCGCTTGGCGATACGCAGTATTTT,CASSPRPRLESLGDTQYF,TRBJ2-3,18,.,.,TRBV7-9
TGTGCCACATCCTCGGGGAACTCTGGGGCCAACGTCCTGACTTTC,CATSSGNSGANVLTF,TRBJ2-6,15,.,.,TRBV6-6
TGTGCCAGCAGTGAGGGACTTCTCACAGATACGCAGTATTTT,CASSEGLLTDTQYF,TRBJ2-3,14,few,.,TRBV2
TGTGCCAGCTTAGGGGACAGGGACCTCTACGAGCAGTACTTC,CASLGDRDLYEQYF,TRBJ2-7,14,once,TRBD1,TRBV6-1
TGTGCCAGCAGTGAGGACAGGAGAGAGACCCAGTACTTC,CASSEDRRETQYF,TRBJ2-5,13,.,TRBD1,TRBV2
TGTGCCAGCAGCTTAAGGCCGGGACCCACGGCGGGGAATGAGCAGTTCTTC,CASSLRPGPTAGNEQFF,TRBJ2-1,17,.,.,TRBV11-2
TGTGCCAGCAGCTCGCTTTATGGGGGCTACGAGCAGTACTTC,CASSSLYGGYEQYF,TRBJ2-7,14,.,.,TRBV5-8
TGTGCCAGTACCATGCCCCCACAGGGTAGGTATGAAAAACTGTTTTTT,CASTMPPQGRYEKLFF,TRBJ1-4,16,.,.,TRBV19
TGCAGCGGACGGGTAGATATCGAGCAGTACTTC,CSGRVDIEQYF,TRBJ2-7,11,.,.,TRBV29-1
TGCGCCAGCAGCTTGCAGGACACCTACGAGCAGTACTTC,CASSLQDTYEQYF,TRBJ2-7,13,once,.,TRBV5-1
TGCGCCAGCAGCCGTAGTGGGGCGGGAGAAAAACTGTTTTTT,CASSRSGAGEKLFF,TRBJ1-4,14,.,.,TRBV5-1
TGTGCCAGCAGCTTAGTCACAGGGGTAGAGACCCAGTACTTC,CASSLVTGVETQYF,TRBJ2-5,14,.,TRBD1,TRBV7-9
TGCGCCAGCAGCTCTCAACCGGGACAGGGCTCGGGTCTAGCCTACGAGCAGTACTTC,CASSSQPGQGSGLAYEQYF,TRBJ2-7,19,few,TRBD1,TRBV4-3
TGCGCCAGCAGCCAATATACACCAGGGGACTCCTACGAGCAGTACTTC,CASSQYTPGDSYEQYF,TRBJ2-7,16,.,.,TRBV4-3
TGTGCCAGTACCAGACAACAGGGGGTGAATGGCTACACCTTC,CASTRQQGVNGYTF,TRBJ1-2,14,many,TRBD1,TRBV19
TGCGCCAGCAGCTCTGACCCGAACACTGAAGCTTTCTTT,CASSSDPNTEAFF,TRBJ1-1,13,once,.,TRBV5-1
TGTGCCAGCAGTGAAGGCCCGGACAGGGGTGAAAAACTGTTTTTT,CASSEGPDRGEKLFF,TRBJ1-4,15,.,TRBD1,TRBV2
TGTGCCAGCAGCTTTCGGGTCCCTAATGAAAAACTGTTTTTT,CASSFRVPNEKLFF,TRBJ1-4,14,.,.,TRBV7-9
TGTGCCAGCAGCCCGACTAGGGGAGAGACCCAGTACTTC,CASSPTRGETQYF,TRBJ2-5,13,.,.,TRBV27
TGTGCCAGCCGACGGGAGACGAGCACAGATACGCAGTATTTT,CASRRETSTDTQYF,TRBJ2-3,14,.,.,TRBV2
TGTGCCAGCAGTTTATCCTTGGGGGCGGTGGGGGAAAAACTGTTTTTT,CASSLSLGAVGEKLFF,TRBJ1-4,16,.,.,TRBV27
TGTGCCAGCAGGAGGGACAATGGGTACACTGAAGCTTTCTTT,CASRRDNGYTEAFF,TRBJ1-1,14,.,.,TRBV6-4